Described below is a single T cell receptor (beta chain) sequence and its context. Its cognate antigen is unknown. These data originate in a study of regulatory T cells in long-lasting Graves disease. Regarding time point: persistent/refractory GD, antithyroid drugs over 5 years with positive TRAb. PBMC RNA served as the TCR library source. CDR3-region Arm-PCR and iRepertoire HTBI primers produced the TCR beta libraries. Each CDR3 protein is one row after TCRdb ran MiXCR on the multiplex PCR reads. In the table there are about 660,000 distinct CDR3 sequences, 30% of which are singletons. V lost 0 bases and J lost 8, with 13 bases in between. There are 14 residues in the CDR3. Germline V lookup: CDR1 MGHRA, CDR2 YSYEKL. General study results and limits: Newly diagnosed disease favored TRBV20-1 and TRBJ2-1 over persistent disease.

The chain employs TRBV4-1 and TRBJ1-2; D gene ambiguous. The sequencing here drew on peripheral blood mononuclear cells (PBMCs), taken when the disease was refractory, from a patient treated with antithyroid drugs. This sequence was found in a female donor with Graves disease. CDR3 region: CASSQDFGVGGYTF. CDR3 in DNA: TGCGCCAGCAGCCAAGATTTCGGGGTTGGAGGCTACACCTTC.